These 5 T cell receptor beta chains came from one sample sequenced in a study of T cells after yellow fever vaccination (dated by TCRdb to between 2017 and 2020). Library construction relied on 5' RACE. The data were produced on an Illumina NovaSeq 6000. TCRdb itself trimmed the public reads at Q25 with fastp, ran MiXCR and retained productive beta chains. All rows with the same CDR3 protein become a single entry with the most common DNA and genes. The sample includes some 97,000 distinct CDR3 sequences, with less than 6% observed a single time. About 38% of the sample rests with the top ten. The label giving this sample's treatment or condition can be read as: live attenuated yellow fever vaccine strain. The sample consisted of CD8+ T cells sorted from PBMCs, taken 10 days after the yellow fever booster vaccination. The source of these receptors is a man younger than 35 who received the YFV17D yellow fever vaccine.

This clonotype was counted ten times or more. The CDR3 bases are TGTGCCAGCAGCTTGGTGGCGTCGAACACCGGGGAGCTGTTTTTT. It yields the protein CASSLVASNTGELFF. The chain combines TRBV5-6 with TRBJ2-2, with D unresolved. The CDR3 contains 15 residues. V was trimmed by 0 bases and J by 0 bases, leaving 6 bases between them. Germline-derived CDR1 and CDR2 are SGHDT and YYEEEE.

The V gene is TRBV24-1, the J gene TRBJ2-3; D call uncertain. Between the trimmed V and J ends, which lost 2 bases and 9 bases, there was a span of 11 bases. Germline-derived CDR1 and CDR2 are KGHDR and SFDVKD. This CDR3 is built from 13 residues. This CDR3 is CATSDSFGETQYF. The CDR3 bases are TGTGCCACCAGTGATTCCTTTGGCGAGACGCAGTATTTT.

This chain uses TRBV15 with TRBJ1-1; no reliable D call. V shed 0 bases and J shed 0 bases, with 11 bases lying between them. Per the germline V gene, CDR1 is LNHNV and CDR2 is YYDKDF (reference sequence). This CDR3 is 16 amino acids long. The CDR3 is CATSRDTIQLNTEAFF. The CDR3 bases are TGTGCCACCAGCAGAGATACAATACAGCTGAACACTGAAGCTTTCTTT.

This clonotype appeared a few times. The rearrangement uses TRBV5-4 and TRBJ2-6; 7 bases agree with TRBD2. The V gene end was trimmed by 3 bases and the J gene end by 0 bases; junction bases not matched to a gene: 3. This CDR3 is 16 amino acids long. Germline V CDR1 and CDR2: SGHNT, YYREEE (reference sequence). The CDR3 reads CASSSPGGSGANVLTF. As DNA, the CDR3 is TGTGCCAGCAGCTCCCCGGGGGGCTCTGGGGCCAACGTCCTGACTTTC.

This clonotype was counted a few times. This rearrangement joins TRBV6-5 to TRBJ2-1, with D maybe TRBD2 (5 bases). The CDR3 extends over 13 amino acids. Looked up from germline, CDR1 is MNHEY and CDR2 is SVGAGI. Trimming took off 2 bases at V and 7 bases at J, with 9 bases between the two ends. CDR3 in amino acids: CASSYGAENEQFF. The CDR3 DNA is TGTGCCAGCAGTTACGGAGCGGAAAATGAGCAGTTCTTC.